Presented here are 11 T cell receptor beta chains from one specimen sequenced in a study of T cells in tuberculosis. Sequenced by immunoSEQ multiplex PCR; TCRdb stores in-frame clones only, minus some. The table records tens of thousands of clones, roughly 92% of them present only once. The sample comprised PBMCs. Receptor source: a donor aged 5 to 30 with latent tuberculosis or without tuberculosis infection.

The rearrangement joins TRBV7-8 to TRBJ1-1; tentative D call: TRBD1 (5 bases). The CDR3 spans 14 residues. Trimming took 2 bases from V and 2 from J, leaving 9 bases between them. Per the germline V gene, CDR1 is SGHVS and CDR2 is FQNEAQ. DNA of the CDR3: TGTGCCAGCAGCTTATTAGGGGAAAACACTGAAGCTTTCTTT. Protein: CASSLLGENTEAFF.

The chain has TRBV7-2 and TRBJ1-6; 7 positions agree with TRBD1. The CDR3 has 17 amino acids. The V gene end was trimmed by 5 bases and the J gene end by 10 bases; junction bases not matched to a gene: 17. CDR1 and CDR2 from the germline V gene are SGHTA and FQGNSA. The CDR3 DNA sequence: TGTGCCAGCAGCCCCAGACCACAGGGGAGAGTTGGGTCACCCCTCCACTTT. It translates to CASSPRPQGRVGSPLHF.

V gene TRBV29-1 combines with J gene TRBJ2-7; TRBD2 matches at 11 bases. The CDR3 totals 17 residues. Trimming removed 7 bases from V and 0 bases from J; junction bases left unmatched: 14. The germline V gene encodes CDR1 SQVTM and CDR2 ANQGSEA. The CDR3 sequence is CSARGKIAGGPSYEQYF. The CDR3 region has the DNA TGCAGCGCCCGAGGGAAAATAGCGGGAGGGCCCTCCTACGAGCAGTACTTC.

The chain is built from TRBV28 and TRBJ2-7; 7 bases align to TRBD1. The V gene end was trimmed by 2 bases and the J gene end by 2 bases; junction bases not matched to a gene: 6. Germline V CDR1 and CDR2: MDHEN, SYDVKM. The CDR3 sequence is 15 residues long. In nucleotides, the CDR3 is TGTGCCAGCAGTTTAGGTGGGACAGCGCCCTACGAGCAGTACTTC. Translating it yields CASSLGGTAPYEQYF.

CDR3 in amino acids: CASSVRTGGYEQYF. For the CDR3, the DNA is TGTGCCAGCAGCGTCCGGACAGGGGGCTACGAGCAGTACTTC. The genes are TRBV7-2 and TRBJ2-7, with 10 bases matching TRBD1. CDR1 SGHTA and CDR2 FQGNSA come from the germline V gene. The CDR3 is 14 residues long. Trimming cost V 5 bases and J 3 bases; bases outside gene matches: 4.

There are a few counts of this clone. The genes are TRBV9 and TRBJ2-7; the D gene is possibly TRBD1 (5 bases). The germline gives CDR1 SGDLS, CDR2 YYNGEE. V was shortened by 3 bases and J by 3 bases, with 7 bases between the two germline ends. This CDR3 has 12 residues. CDR3 sequence: CASSGQGYEQYF. The CDR3 bases are TGTGCCAGCAGCGGCCAGGGCTACGAGCAGTACTTC.

The rearrangement links TRBV5-1 to TRBJ1-1; a weak D match, TRBD1 (6 bases). The germline CDR1 and CDR2 sequences are SGHRS and YFSETQ. Trimming cost V 0 bases and J 2 bases, with 8 bases left between them. The CDR3 spans 14 residues. DNA of the CDR3: TGCGCCAGCAGCTTGGTAGGGGGAAACACTGAAGCTTTCTTT. It encodes CASSLVGGNTEAFF.

The chain couples TRBV13 to TRBJ2-7; TRBD2 might be the D (6 bases). V was cut by 5 bases and J by 3 bases, with 17 bases left in between. The CDR3 sequence is 15 residues long. The germline V gene encodes CDR1 PRHDT and CDR2 FYEKMQ (reference sequence). The DNA for the CDR3 is TGTGCCAGCAGCCATCGGAGGGAATTCAGCTACGAGCAGTACTTC. This translates into CASSHRREFSYEQYF.

This clone has just one count. For the CDR3, the DNA is TGCGCCAGCAGCCATCGTAACGAGAGGAGGGCTGAAGCTTTCTTT. Its protein product is CASSHRNERRAEAFF. This chain uses TRBV4-1 with TRBJ1-1; no firm D call. Germline V CDR1 and CDR2: MGHRA, YSYEKL. V was clipped by 3 bases and J by 6 bases, with 17 bases between them. This CDR3 is 15 amino acids long.

The chain couples TRBV14 to TRBJ1-5; 10 positions match TRBD1. V dropped 1 base and J dropped 11; count of bases not matched to a gene: 20. Germline CDR1 is SGHDN and CDR2 is FVKESK. This CDR3 region has 19 residues. CDR3 DNA sequence: TGTGCCAGCAGCCAAGTAGGGGACAGGGGCCCACCGAGGGGGGGAGCCCAGCATTTT. It yields the protein CASSQVGDRGPPRGGAQHF. Based on the CDR3 plus reference TRBV14 and TRBJ1-5, the full variable domain is EAGVTQFPSHSVIEKGQTVTLRCDPISGHDNLYWYRRVMGKEIKFLLHFVKESKQDESGMPNNRFLAERTGGTYSTLKVQPAELEDSGVYFCASSQVGDRGPPRGGAQHFGDGTRLSIL.

The chain has TRBV11-2 and TRBJ1-5; D unclear. The CDR3 has 13 amino acids. The V end was cut by 2 bases, the J end by 5 bases, with 7 bases between. The germline gives CDR1 SGHAT, CDR2 FQNNGV. The CDR3 DNA follows: TGTGCCAGCAGCTTAAACGGGTATCAGCCCCAGCATTTT. Its translation is CASSLNGYQPQHF. The full variable domain, rest sourced from reference TRBV11-2 and TRBJ1-5, is EAGVAQSPRYKIIEKRQSVAFWCNPISGHATLYWYQQILGQGPKLLIQFQNNGVVDDSQLPKDRFSAERLKGVDSTLKIQPAKLEDSAVYLCASSLNGYQPQHFGDGTRLSIL.